This T cell receptor (beta chain) was observed in a study of blood T cell repertoires in COVID-19. In the study overall: Italy, Spain and the United States were the sources of the convalescent and acute COVID-19 samples. PBMCs, B-cell-depleted T cells, or T cells were the source of the cDNA or gDNA that made up the material.

In the original processing: Using reference gene primer amplification, nucleated cell counts were estimated. Measured with immunoSEQ multiplex PCR; TCRdb has only the in-frame clones, and not every one. Clonal size and the V and J genes are those of that table, whereas D and trimming came from the DNA. The sample has about 290,000 clones, 85% seen once. This CDR3 is 14 amino acids long. Germline V gives CDR1 SGHKS, CDR2 YYEKEE (reference sequence). The J segment lost 2 bases and the V segment lost 5 bases, leaving 3 bases of the junction unmatched. The rearrangement uses TRBV5-5 and TRBJ2-3; 9 bases are shared with TRBD1. This receptor was obtained from a woman aged 45 to 65 with active or convalescent COVID-19. The sample was peripheral blood. The CDR3, as DNA: TGTGCCAGCAGTGGGACAGGGTTCACAGATACGCAGTATTTT. Translating gives CASSGTGFTDTQYF.